This T cell receptor (beta chain) was retrieved from a study of early T cells in non-severe SARS-CoV-2 infection. About the research overall: Bulk RNA taken from unsorted whole blood was sequenced, leaving chains unpaired.

Attachment of unique molecular identifiers to individual cDNA molecules was performed. TCRdb passed the 5' RACE reads through MiXCR, listing each CDR3 protein once. The repertoire holds 42,000 or so distinct CDR3 sequences, with around 10% as singletons. There are 14 residues in the CDR3. V was shortened by 1 base and J by 5 bases, with 10 bases between the two germline ends. Germline values: CDR1 SGHAT, CDR2 FQNNGV. This sequence was found in an adult who was a healthcare worker with PCR-confirmed SARS-CoV-2 infection or an uninfected control (not recorded which). Sequences were obtained from whole blood. V gene TRBV11-2 combines with J gene TRBJ2-3; D unclear. In DNA form, the CDR3 reads TGTGCCAGCAGCTTAGCGTCGCAGGTAGATACGCAGTATTTT. Residues: CASSLASQVDTQYF.